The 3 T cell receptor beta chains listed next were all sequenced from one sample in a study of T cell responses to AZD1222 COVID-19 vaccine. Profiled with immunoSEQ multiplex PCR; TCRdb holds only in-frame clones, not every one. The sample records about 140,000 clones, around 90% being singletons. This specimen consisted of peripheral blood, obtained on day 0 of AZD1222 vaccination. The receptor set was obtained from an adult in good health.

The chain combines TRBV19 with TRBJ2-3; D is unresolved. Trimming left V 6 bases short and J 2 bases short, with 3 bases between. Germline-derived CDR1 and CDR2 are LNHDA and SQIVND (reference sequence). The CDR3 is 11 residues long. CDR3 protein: CASSHTDTQYF. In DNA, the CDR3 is TGTGCCAGTAGCCACACAGATACGCAGTATTTT.

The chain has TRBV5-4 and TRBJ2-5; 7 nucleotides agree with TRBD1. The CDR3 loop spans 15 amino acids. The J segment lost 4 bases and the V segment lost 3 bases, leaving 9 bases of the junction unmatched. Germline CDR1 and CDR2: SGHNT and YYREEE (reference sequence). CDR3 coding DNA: TGTGCCAGCAGCTCGGTGACAGGGTTTGGAGAGACCCAGTACTTC. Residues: CASSSVTGFGETQYF.

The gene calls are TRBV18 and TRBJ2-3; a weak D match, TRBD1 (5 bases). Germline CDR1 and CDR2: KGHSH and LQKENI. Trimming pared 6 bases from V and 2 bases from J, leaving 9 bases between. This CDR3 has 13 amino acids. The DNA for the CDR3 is TGTGCCAGCTCTCGACAGATCACAGATACGCAGTATTTT. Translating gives CASSRQITDTQYF.